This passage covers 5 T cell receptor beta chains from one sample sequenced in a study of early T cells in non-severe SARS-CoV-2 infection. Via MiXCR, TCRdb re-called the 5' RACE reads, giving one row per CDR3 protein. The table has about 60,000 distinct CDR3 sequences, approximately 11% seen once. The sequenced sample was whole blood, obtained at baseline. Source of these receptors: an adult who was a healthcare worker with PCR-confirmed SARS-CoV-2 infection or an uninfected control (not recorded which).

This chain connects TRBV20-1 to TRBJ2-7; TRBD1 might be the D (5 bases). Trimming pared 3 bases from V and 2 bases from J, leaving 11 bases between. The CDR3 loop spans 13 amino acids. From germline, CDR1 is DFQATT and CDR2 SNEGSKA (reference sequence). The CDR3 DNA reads TGCAGTGCTAGGGACATCCTCGCCTACGAGCAGTACTTC. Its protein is CSARDILAYEQYF.

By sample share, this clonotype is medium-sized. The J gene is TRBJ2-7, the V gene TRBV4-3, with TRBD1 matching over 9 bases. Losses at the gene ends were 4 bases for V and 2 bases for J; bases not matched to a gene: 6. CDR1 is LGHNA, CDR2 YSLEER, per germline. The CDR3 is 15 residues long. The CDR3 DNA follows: TGCGCCAGCAGCCCTCGGACAGGGGCCCCCTACGAGCAGTACTTC. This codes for CASSPRTGAPYEQYF.

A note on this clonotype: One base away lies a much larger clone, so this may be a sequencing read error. DNA of the CDR3: TGCAGCGTTCGTCGATCGGGTCCCTACGAGCAGTACGTC. Its translation: CSVRRSGPYEQYV. V usage is TRBV29-1 and J usage is TRBJ2-7; no clear D. The CDR3 is 13 amino acids. The germline V and J ends were trimmed by 5 bases and 2 bases, with 13 bases remaining between them. Germline assignment: CDR1 SQVTM and CDR2 ANQGSEA.

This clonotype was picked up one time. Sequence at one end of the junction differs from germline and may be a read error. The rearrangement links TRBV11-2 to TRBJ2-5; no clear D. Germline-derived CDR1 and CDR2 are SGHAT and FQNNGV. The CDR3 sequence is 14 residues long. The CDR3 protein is CASSLPRERETQYF. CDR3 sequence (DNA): TGTGCAAGCAGCTTGCCAAGAGAACGAGAGACCCAGTACTTC.

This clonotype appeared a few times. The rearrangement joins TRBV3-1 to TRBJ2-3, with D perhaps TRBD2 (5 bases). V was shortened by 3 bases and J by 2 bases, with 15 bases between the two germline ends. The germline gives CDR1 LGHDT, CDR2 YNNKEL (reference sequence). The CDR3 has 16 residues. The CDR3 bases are TGTGCCAGCAGCCAGGTACCCAATCTAGCCACAGATACGCAGTATTTT. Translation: CASSQVPNLATDTQYF.